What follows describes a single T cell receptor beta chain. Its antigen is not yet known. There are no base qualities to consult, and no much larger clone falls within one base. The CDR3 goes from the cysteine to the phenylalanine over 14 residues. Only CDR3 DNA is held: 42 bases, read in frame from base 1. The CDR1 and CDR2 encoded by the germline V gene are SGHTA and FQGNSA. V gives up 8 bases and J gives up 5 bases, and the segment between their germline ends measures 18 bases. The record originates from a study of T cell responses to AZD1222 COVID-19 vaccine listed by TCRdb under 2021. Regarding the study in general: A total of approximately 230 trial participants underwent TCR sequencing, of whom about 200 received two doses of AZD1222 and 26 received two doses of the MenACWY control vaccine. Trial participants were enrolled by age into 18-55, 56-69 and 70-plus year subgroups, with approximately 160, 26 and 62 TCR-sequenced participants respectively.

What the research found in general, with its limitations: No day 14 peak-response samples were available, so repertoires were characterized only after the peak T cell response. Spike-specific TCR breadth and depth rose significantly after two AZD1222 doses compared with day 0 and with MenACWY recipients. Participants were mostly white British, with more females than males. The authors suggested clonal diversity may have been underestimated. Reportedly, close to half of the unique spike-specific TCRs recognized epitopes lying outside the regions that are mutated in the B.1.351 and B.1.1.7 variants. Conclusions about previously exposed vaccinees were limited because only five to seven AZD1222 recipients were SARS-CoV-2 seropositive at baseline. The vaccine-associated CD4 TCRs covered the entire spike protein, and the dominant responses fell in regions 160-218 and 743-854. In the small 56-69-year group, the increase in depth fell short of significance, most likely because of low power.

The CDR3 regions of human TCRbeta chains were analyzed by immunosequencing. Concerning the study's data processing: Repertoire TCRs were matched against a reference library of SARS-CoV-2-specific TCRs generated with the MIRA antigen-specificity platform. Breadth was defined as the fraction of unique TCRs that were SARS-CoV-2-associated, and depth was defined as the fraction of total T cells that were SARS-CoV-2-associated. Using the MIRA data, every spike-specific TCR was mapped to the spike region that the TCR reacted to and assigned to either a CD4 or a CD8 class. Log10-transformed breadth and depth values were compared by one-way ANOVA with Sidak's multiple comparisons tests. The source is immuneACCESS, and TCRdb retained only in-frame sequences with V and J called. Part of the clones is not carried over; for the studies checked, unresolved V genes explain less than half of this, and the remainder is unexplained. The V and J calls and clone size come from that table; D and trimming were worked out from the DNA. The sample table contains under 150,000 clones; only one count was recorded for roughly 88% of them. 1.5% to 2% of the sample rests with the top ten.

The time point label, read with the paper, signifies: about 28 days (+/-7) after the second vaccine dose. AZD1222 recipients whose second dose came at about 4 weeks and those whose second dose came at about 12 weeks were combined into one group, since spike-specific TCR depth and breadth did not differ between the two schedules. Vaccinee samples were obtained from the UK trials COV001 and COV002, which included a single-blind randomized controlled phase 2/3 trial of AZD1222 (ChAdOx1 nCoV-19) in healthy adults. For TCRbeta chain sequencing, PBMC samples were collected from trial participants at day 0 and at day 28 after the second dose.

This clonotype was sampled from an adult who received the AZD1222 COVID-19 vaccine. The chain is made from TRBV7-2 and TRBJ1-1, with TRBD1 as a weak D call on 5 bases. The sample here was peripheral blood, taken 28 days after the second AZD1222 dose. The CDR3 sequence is CASGYRTLETEAFF. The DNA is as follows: TGTGCCAGCGGCTACAGGACCCTTGAGACTGAAGCTTTCTTT. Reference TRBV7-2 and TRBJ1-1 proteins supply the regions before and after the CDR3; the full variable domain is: GAGVSQSPSNKVTEKGKDVELRCDPISGHTALYWYRQSLGQGLEFLIYFQGNSAPDKSGLPSDRFSAERTGGSVSTLTIQRTQQEDSAVYLCASGYRTLETEAFFGQGTRLTVV.